The 8 T cell receptor beta chains below were found in one sample sequenced in a study of T-cell reconstitution after alpha-beta-depleted transplantation in children. TCRbeta library preparation incorporated unique molecular identifiers. One entry per CDR3 protein, called by TCRdb with MiXCR from the PCR reads. This table has about 58,000 distinct CDR3 sequences, roughly 45% appearing once. The sample was PBMCs, mostly from graft donor cells, taken 360 days after TCRalphabeta/CD19-depleted stem cell transplant. Receptor source: a male patient between 10 and 17 years old who had a stem cell transplant for acute lymphoblastic leukemia, so the T cells may come from the graft donor.

The gene calls are TRBV24-1 and TRBJ2-1; TRBD1 matches 8 bases. The germline V gene encodes CDR1 KGHDR and CDR2 SFDVKD. This CDR3 has 14 amino acids. The J segment lost 5 bases and the V segment lost 4 bases, leaving 3 bases of the junction unmatched. The chain's CDR3 is CATSDPDRDNEQFF. The CDR3 DNA sequence: TGTGCCACCAGTGACCCGGACAGGGACAATGAGCAGTTCTTC.

This clonotype was seen only a few times. This sequence joins TRBV7-8 and TRBJ2-3, with TRBD2 matching 9 bases. CDR3 length equals 17 residues. The germline V gene has CDR1 SGHVS and CDR2 FQNEAQ. Trimming cost V 1 base and J 4 bases; bases outside gene matches: 9. This chain's CDR3 is CASSLDLMAGGADTQYF. CDR3 DNA sequence: TGTGCCAGCAGCTTAGACTTGATGGCGGGAGGGGCAGATACGCAGTATTTT.

This chain connects TRBV4-2 to TRBJ2-3; D call uncertain. Germline-derived CDR1 and CDR2 are LGHNA and YNFKEQ. V was shortened by 3 bases and J by 3 bases, with 4 bases between the two germline ends. The CDR3 is 12 residues long. CDR3 nucleotides: TGTGCCAGCAGCCAGGCAACAGATACGCAGTATTTT. Its translation: CASSQATDTQYF.

A few counts support this clonotype. The chain carries TRBV7-8 and TRBJ2-1; no reliable D call. CDR1 and CDR2 from the germline V gene are SGHVS and FQNEAQ. The V end was cut by 1 base, the J end by 9 bases, with 10 bases between. The CDR3 is made up of 13 amino acids. CDR3 region: CASSLETLGEQFF. In DNA, the CDR3 is TGTGCCAGCAGCTTAGAGACCCTCGGTGAGCAGTTCTTC.

This sequence joins TRBV5-1 and TRBJ1-2; no clear D. Germline V CDR1 and CDR2: SGHRS, YFSETQ. V gave up 1 base and J gave up 6 bases, with 13 bases separating them. This CDR3 comprises 14 residues. The chain's CDR3 is CASSLLEGGDGYTF. The CDR3 DNA sequence: TGCGCCAGCAGCTTGTTGGAGGGTGGAGATGGCTACACCTTC.

The chain joins TRBV6-2 or TRBV6-3 to TRBJ2-7; D is tentatively TRBD1 or TRBD2 (6 bases each). Germline loops: CDR1 MNHEY, CDR2 SVGEGT. V lost 8 bases to trimming and J lost 0 bases, with 17 bases between them. CDR3 length equals 15 residues. This chain's CDR3 is CASEGGLASSYEQYF. CDR3 bases: TGTGCCAGCGAGGGGGGTCTAGCGAGCTCCTACGAGCAGTACTTC.

The chain recombines TRBV28 with TRBJ2-7; no definite D call. CDR1 and CDR2 (germline): MDHEN, SYDVKM. This CDR3 is built from 16 residues. Trimming shortened V by 5 bases and J by 2 bases, and 19 bases separated the two germline ends. CDR3 coding DNA: TGTGCCAGCAGTCTTCTACCTACCGGGTACCCCTACGAGCAGTACTTC. It yields the protein CASSLLPTGYPYEQYF. The whole variable domain, filled in from reference TRBV28 and TRBJ2-7, reads DVKVTQSSRYLVKRTGEKVFLECVQDMDHENMFWYRQDPGLGLRLIYFSYDVKMKEKGDIPEGYSVSREKKERFSLILESASTNQTSMYLCASSLLPTGYPYEQYFGPGTRLTVT.

There are many counts of this clonotype. V and J are TRBV7-3 and TRBJ2-7; possibly TRBD1 or TRBD2 for D (5 bases each). The V and J ends lost 3 bases and 0 bases respectively, with 18 bases between them. Germline CDR1 is SGHTA and CDR2 is FQGTGA. The length of the CDR3 is 17 residues. This chain's CDR3 is CASSFPPRDLRSYEQYF. CDR3 in DNA: TGTGCCAGCAGCTTCCCACCTCGGGACCTACGCTCCTACGAGCAGTACTTC.